This TCR beta chain was identified in a study of OX40 agonist ivuxolimab in advanced cancers. Study outcomes and limitations: Among the least clonally expanded were partial responders at 0.1-3.0 mg/kg.

Remarks on this clone: The target antigen is unknown.

The table came from immunoSEQ multiplex PCR; TCRdb's copy has only in-frame clones and leaves some out. The table shows about 79,000 clones, with roughly 85% occurring only once. The origin of this receptor is an adult with an advanced solid tumor such as melanoma, head and neck, liver or kidney cancer. The sample in question was CD4+ or CD8+ T cells sorted from blood, obtained in a trial of the OX40 agonist ivuxolimab.

The CDR3: CASSLTGQGALLDYGYTF. For the CDR3, the DNA is TGTGCCAGCAGTTTAACCGGACAGGGGGCGCTTCTAGACTATGGCTACACCTTC. The chain uses TRBV28 and TRBJ1-2; 11 bases map to TRBD1. This CDR3 contains 18 residues. Germline V gene lookup returns CDR1 MDHEN and CDR2 SYDVKM. The junction had 11 bases not matched to a gene; V was cut back by 2 bases and J by 3 bases.